A single T cell receptor beta chain is shown here with its context. This clonotype was seen at least ten times. Its binding antigen is unknown. Base qualities are missing; no much larger clone stands one base away. Germline trimming: 4 bases from V, 2 bases from J; junction bases outside gene matches: 6. CDR3 length: 15 amino acids, cysteine to phenylalanine. Of all the DNA, just the CDR3 is kept, 45 bases in frame from base 1. CDR1 SGHAT and CDR2 FQNNGV are derived from the germline V gene. This sample is drawn from a study of T cells in Graves' hyperthyroidism and ophthalmopathy (dated by TCRdb to the late 2010s). Turning to the overall study: Peripheral blood was collected at initial diagnosis, before any treatment. After sampling, hyperthyroidism patients received methimazole starting at 30 mg daily, and ophthalmopathy patients received high-dose intravenous methylprednisolone. To identify distinguishing TCR V-J signatures, a discovery cohort of about 95 patients was used, comprising 43 with Graves' ophthalmopathy and 57 with stable Graves' hyperthyroidism. Prospective prediction of ophthalmopathy was tested in an independent validation cohort of 18 to 20 hyperthyroidism patients and 15 to 17 patients who later progressed to ophthalmopathy. According to the paper, TCR Vbeta CDR3 sequencing was carried out on over 130 peripheral blood samples, which came from about 45 ophthalmopathy, 80 or so hyperthyroidism and approximately 17 progressor patients. In addition, the study compared T-cell repertoires in thyroid tissue and in blood from several Graves' hyperthyroidism patients. For training and testing, the approximately 97 patients in the discovery cohort were randomly divided in a 7:3 ratio.

Amplification of TCR beta CDR3 regions was carried out from RNA transcripts. The first round of RT-PCR for the TCR CDR3 was performed with the HTBI primer set and the Qiagen OneStep RT-PCR kit. Libraries were constructed in a second round of multiplex PCR, after which size selection and purification were performed. The libraries were sequenced on an Illumina HiSeq2000 using paired-end 100 bp reads. The authors processed their data as follows. Raw data were processed with SOAPnuke, discarding reads with adapters, uncalled bases, mean Phred below 15, or no exact constant-primer or identifier match. COPE v1.2.5 was used to merge the high-quality paired reads, and each unique nucleotide sequence was defined as a clonotype. Clonotypes were aligned to IMGT TRBV, TRBD and TRBJ reference segments using MiTCR v1.1. Analysis was restricted to V-J combinations with a frequency above 0.0001, which covered about 99% of repertoires. A TCS score was defined as the ratio of F50 (clonal expansion) to E x V (chaos), with BLOSUM62-based TCRdist applied between CDR3 peptides within each V-J. Welch's t-statistics and random forest reduced fewer than 550 V-J features to 13, which were used in a naive Bayes classifier (R e1071). Clones were called with MiXCR by TCRdb after fastp trimmed the public reads at Q25, and only in-frame beta chains were retained. For every CDR3 protein sequence, its rows merge into one entry that carries the most common genes and DNA. The V and J calls were not made by the authors but by TCRdb's processing. For this sample there are around 290,000 distinct CDR3 sequences; roughly an eighth appear just once. 7% to 9% of the sample lies in the top ten.

A patient counted as having stable Graves' hyperthyroidism if no progression to ophthalmopathy occurred over 18 months of follow-up. The hyperthyroidism patients were between 18 and 65 years old and newly diagnosed, with a disease duration of less than 2 months. Any patient with an uncontrolled infection, another autoimmune disease, pregnancy or lactation was excluded. Clinical symptoms, serum thyroxine and TRAb, thyroid ultrasound, and orbital computed tomography formed the basis for the diagnoses. PBMCs were separated from 8 to 10 ml of fresh peripheral blood using Ficoll-Paque density gradient centrifugation. Total RNA was extracted using Trizol reagent, and RNA quality was assessed on an Agilent 2100 Bioanalyzer. Broader findings and caveats from the paper: Most expanded thyroid clonotypes (frequency above 0.001) were also found in blood, which suggests that blood repertoires may mirror thyroid immune responses. In validation, the model predicted progression to ophthalmopathy with roughly 66% sensitivity and approximately 72% specificity, a median of 6.5 months before onset. A 13 V-J signature model separated ophthalmopathy from stable hyperthyroidism, with approximately 87% sensitivity and about 81% specificity in cross-validation and 80%/75% in testing. Sample size was not statistically predetermined, and investigators were not blinded to group allocation.

The clonotype originates from a woman between 40 and 55 years old with Graves' hyperthyroidism. The chain was built from TRBV11-2 and TRBJ2-5; 8 bases in the junction line up with TRBD2. Specimen: blood. The bases read TGTGCCAGCAGCTCCGGGGGGGGGTGGCAAGAGACCCAGTACTTC. It translates as CASSSGGGWQETQYF.